The source of this T cell receptor beta chain is a study of OX40 agonist ivuxolimab in advanced cancers. Study at large: From about 23 to 85 years was the age range, with a mean of about 54 years, and around 80% were male.

Generated by immunoSEQ multiplex PCR, the TCRdb table keeps only in-frame clones and is missing some. The sample includes about 89,000 clones, 88% of them seen just once. The source was CD4+ or CD8+ T cells sorted from blood, collected in a trial of the OX40 agonist ivuxolimab. This TCR was recovered from an adult with an advanced solid tumor such as melanoma, head and neck, liver or kidney cancer.

In DNA, the CDR3 is TGTGCCAGCAGCGCCCCCGGGGCATTGTTTGGCTACACCTTC. Protein product: CASSAPGALFGYTF. The chain joins TRBV7-8 to TRBJ1-2, with a tentative D call TRBD1 (5 bases). The germline V and J ends were trimmed by 5 bases and 7 bases, with 17 bases remaining between them. Germline CDR1 SGHVS, CDR2 FQNEAQ. The CDR3 is made up of 14 amino acids.